This T cell receptor (beta chain) was recovered during a study of CD8 T cells in ankylosing spondylitis. Whole-study results and caveats: Characteristic, it appeared, of ankylosing spondylitis blood was a TCR beta motif of several highly homologous variants.

Quantitative 5'-RACE with molecular barcodes produced the TCR beta libraries. In TCRdb, the 5' RACE reads were re-called with MiXCR into one record per CDR3 protein. The sample consists of some 15,000 distinct CDR3 sequences, roughly 8.2% of them appearing once. Trimming took off 5 bases at V and 3 bases at J, with 8 bases between the two ends. This CDR3 has 13 amino acids. Germline CDR1 reads SGHTA; CDR2 reads FQGTGA. This clonotype was detected only a few times. What it binds is not known. This sequence joins TRBV7-3 and TRBJ2-1; D might be TRBD2 (6 bases). This sequence originates from a male donor with ankylosing spondylitis or in good health (not recorded which). Sequencing used blood. CDR3 region: CASSRDFYNEQFF. The DNA of the CDR3 is TGTGCCAGCAGCCGGGACTTCTACAATGAGCAGTTCTTC.